The clone carrying this T cell receptor (beta chain) was detected many times. The junction had 7 bases not matched to a gene; V was cut back by 0 bases and J by 7 bases. The CDR3 totals 16 residues. Germline values: CDR1 MNHEY, CDR2 SVGAGI. TCRdb independently ran MiXCR on the 5' RACE reads; one entry per CDR3 protein. The sample holds tens of thousands of distinct CDR3 sequences, 8% to 9% seen once. Sample time point: longitudinal time-point 3. The data derive from a study of neurological immune-mediated disorders. This chain links TRBV6-5 with TRBJ1-4; 8 bases map to TRBD1. The sequence was obtained from a woman aged 40 to 50 in good health. The sequenced sample consisted of PBMCs. CDR3 loop: CASSYSGGQGGEKLFF. The DNA of the CDR3 is TGTGCCAGCAGTTACTCGGGTGGACAGGGAGGTGAAAAACTGTTTTTT.